The 9 T cell receptor beta chains below were found in one sample sequenced in a study of immune cell composition in non-small cell lung cancer. Assay: immunoSEQ multiplex PCR; the TCRdb copy retains only in-frame clones and omits some. The sample carries fewer than 8,000 clones, around 75% recorded once. The sequencing input was lung tumor tissue. The receptors derive from a human donor with non-small cell lung cancer.

The genes are TRBV7-9 and TRBJ2-5, with D possibly TRBD2 on 5 matching bases. V was clipped by 5 bases and J by 4 bases, with 14 bases between them. Germline V gives CDR1 SEHNR, CDR2 FQNEAQ (reference sequence). The CDR3 consists of 14 residues. The CDR3 reads CASSLLSGGETQYF. CDR3 bases: TGTGCCAGCAGCCTTCTCTCAGGAGGAGAGACCCAGTACTTC. The variable domain in full, completed from reference TRBV7-9 and TRBJ2-5, reads DTGVSQNPRHKITKRGQNVTFRCDPISEHNRLYWYRQTLGQGPEFLTYFQNEAQLEKSRLLSDRFSAERPKGSFSTLEIQRTEQGDSAMYLCASSLLSGGETQYFGPGTRLLVL.

This chain joins TRBV5-8 and TRBJ2-7; 8 bases fit TRBD2. Losses at the gene ends were 4 bases for V and 0 bases for J; bases not matched to a gene: 12. The CDR3 is made up of 17 amino acids. CDR1 and CDR2 (germline): SGHTS, YDEGEE. CDR3 sequence reads: CASSPGGIAGSSYEQYF. CDR3 in DNA: TGTGCCAGCAGCCCGGGCGGGATAGCGGGGAGCTCCTACGAGCAGTACTTC.

This sequence joins TRBV7-6 and TRBJ1-1; 10 nucleotides agree with TRBD1. Germline V gene sequence: CDR1 SGHVS, CDR2 FNYEAQ. Germline trimming cut 3 bases from V and 2 bases from J; bases unmatched to any gene: 9. This CDR3 spans 17 amino acids. CDR3 in amino acids: CASSLGQGLSGNTEAFF. CDR3 in DNA: TGTGCCAGCAGCTTGGGACAGGGGCTTTCTGGTAACACTGAAGCTTTCTTT.

This sequence joins TRBV19 and TRBJ2-1, with 7 bases that match TRBD2. Germline CDR1 and CDR2: LNHDA and SQIVND (reference sequence). The CDR3 consists of 14 residues. With 2 bases clipped from V and 4 bases from J, the junction kept 2 bases outside the gene matches. The CDR3 protein is CASSIIGGYNEQFF. The CDR3 DNA reads TGTGCCAGTAGTATAATCGGGGGGTACAATGAGCAGTTCTTC.

This clone was picked up a small number of times. CDR3 amino acids: CASSYSGANTEAFF. The CDR3 bases are TGTGCCAGCAGTTACTCGGGGGCGAACACTGAAGCTTTCTTT. The V call is TRBV6-6, the J call TRBJ1-1; maybe TRBD1 (6 bases). Germline-derived CDR1 and CDR2 are MNHNY and SVGAGI (reference sequence). CDR3 length: 14 residues. V lost 0 bases and J lost 1, with 6 bases in between.

The genes are TRBV30 and TRBJ2-7; a weak D match, TRBD2 (6 bases). Germline CDR1 GTSNPN, CDR2 SVGIG (reference sequence). Trimming took off 3 bases at V and 7 bases at J, with 19 bases between the two ends. The CDR3 sequence is 14 residues long. The CDR3 is CAWRDRDFFWEQYF. CDR3 nucleotides: TGTGCCTGGAGAGATCGGGACTTCTTTTGGGAGCAGTACTTC.

This chain connects TRBV7-3 to TRBJ2-1; 7 nucleotides match TRBD2. The CDR3 is made up of 15 amino acids. Germline CDR1 is SGHTA and CDR2 is FQGTGA. With V trimmed by 3 bases and J by 0 bases, 2 bases remained unmatched. CDR3 bases: TGTGCCAGCAGCTTCCGGGGGGACTCCTACAATGAGCAGTTCTTC. This codes for CASSFRGDSYNEQFF. The full variable domain, its missing parts supplied by reference TRBV7-3 and TRBJ2-1, is GAGVSQTPSNKVTEKGKYVELRCDPISGHTALYWYRQSLGQGPEFLIYFQGTGAADDSGLPNDRFFAVRPEGSVSTLKIQRTERGDSAVYLCASSFRGDSYNEQFFGPGTRLTVL.

The chain employs TRBV5-1 and TRBJ1-2; tentatively, D is TRBD1 (6 bases). The CDR3 covers 15 residues. Germline V gene sequence: CDR1 SGHRS, CDR2 YFSETQ. The V end was cut by 0 bases, the J end by 6 bases, with 15 bases between. The CDR3 sequence is CASSLAGKQGNGYTF. Here the CDR3 DNA reads TGCGCCAGCAGCTTGGCCGGGAAACAGGGAAATGGCTACACCTTC. The entire variable domain, with the rest obtained from reference TRBV5-1 and TRBJ1-2, is as follows: KAGVTQTPRYLIKTRGQQVTLSCSPISGHRSVSWYQQTPGQGLQFLFEYFSETQRNKGNFPGRFSGRQFSNSRSEMNVSTLELGDSALYLCASSLAGKQGNGYTFGSGTRLTVV.

The chain is built from TRBV18 and TRBJ2-7; the D gene is possibly TRBD2 (6 bases). The V gene's germline CDR1 is KGHSH and CDR2 LQKENI. The length of the CDR3 is 16 residues. Trimming pared 0 bases from V and 6 bases from J, leaving 18 bases between. Here the CDR3 reads CASSPPSRGDEPEQYF. The CDR3 DNA sequence: TGTGCCAGCTCACCACCGAGCCGCGGGGATGAACCCGAGCAGTACTTC. The entire variable domain, with the rest obtained from reference TRBV18 and TRBJ2-7, is as follows: NAGVMQNPRHLVRRRGQEARLRCSPMKGHSHVYWYRQLPEEGLKFMVYLQKENIIDESGMPKERFSAEFPKEGPSILRIQQVVRGDSAAYFCASSPPSRGDEPEQYFGPGTRLTVT.